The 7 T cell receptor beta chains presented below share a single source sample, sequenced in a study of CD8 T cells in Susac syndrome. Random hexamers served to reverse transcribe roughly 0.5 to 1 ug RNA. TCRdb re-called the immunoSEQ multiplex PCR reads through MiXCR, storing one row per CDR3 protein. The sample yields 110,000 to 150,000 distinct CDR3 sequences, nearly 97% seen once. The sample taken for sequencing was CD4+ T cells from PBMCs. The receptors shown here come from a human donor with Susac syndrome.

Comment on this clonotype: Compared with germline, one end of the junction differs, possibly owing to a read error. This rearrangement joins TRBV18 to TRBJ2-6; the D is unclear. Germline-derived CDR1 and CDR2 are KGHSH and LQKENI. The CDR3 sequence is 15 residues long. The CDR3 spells CASSPPSNGANVLTF. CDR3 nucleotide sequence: TGTGCCAGCTCTCCACCCAGCAACGGGGCCAACGTCCTGACTTTC.

DNA of the CDR3: TGCAGTGCCTCCAACCCTACTAGCGGGGCCCCGGGGGAGCAGTACTTC. Protein sequence: CSASNPTSGAPGEQYF. The rearrangement uses TRBV20-1 and TRBJ2-7; 10 bases are shared with TRBD2. V gave up 6 bases and J gave up 7 bases; unmatched junction bases: 18. CDR3 size: 16 residues. Germline lookup yields CDR1 DFQATT and CDR2 SNEGSKA (reference sequence).

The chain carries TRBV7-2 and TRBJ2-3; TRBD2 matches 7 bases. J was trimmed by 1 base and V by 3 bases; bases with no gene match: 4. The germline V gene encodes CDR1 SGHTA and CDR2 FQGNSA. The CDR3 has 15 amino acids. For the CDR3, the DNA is TGTGCCAGCAGCTTGGCTAGCGGCGGCACAGATACGCAGTATTTT. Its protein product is CASSLASGGTDTQYF.

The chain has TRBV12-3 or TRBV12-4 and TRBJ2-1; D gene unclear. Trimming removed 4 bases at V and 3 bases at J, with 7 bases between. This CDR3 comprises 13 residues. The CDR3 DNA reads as TGTGCCAGCAGTTGGCGCAGCTACAATGAGCAGTTCTTC. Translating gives CASSWRSYNEQFF.

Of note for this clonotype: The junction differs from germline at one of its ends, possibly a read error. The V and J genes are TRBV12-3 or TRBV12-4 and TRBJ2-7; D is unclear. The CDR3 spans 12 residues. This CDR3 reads CASRVDSHEQYF. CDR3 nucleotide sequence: TGTGCCAGCAGAGTCGACTCCCACGAGCAGTACTTC.

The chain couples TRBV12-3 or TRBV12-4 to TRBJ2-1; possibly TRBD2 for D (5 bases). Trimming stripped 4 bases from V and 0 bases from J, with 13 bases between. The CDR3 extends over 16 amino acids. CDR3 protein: CASSSTTGNSYNEQFF. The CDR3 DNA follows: TGTGCCAGCAGTTCTACGACCGGGAACTCCTACAATGAGCAGTTCTTC.

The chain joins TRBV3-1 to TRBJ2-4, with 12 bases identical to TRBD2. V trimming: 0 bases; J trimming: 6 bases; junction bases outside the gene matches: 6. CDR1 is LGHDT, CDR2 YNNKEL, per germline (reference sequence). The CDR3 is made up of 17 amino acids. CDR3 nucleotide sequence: TGTGCCAGCAGCCAAGAATGGTCACTAGCGGGGGGAAACATTCAGTACTTC. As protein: CASSQEWSLAGGNIQYF.